This T cell receptor (beta chain) was sequenced for a study of blood T cell repertoires in COVID-19. Exposed volunteers were people who met a COVID-19 case within 2 weeks before study entry. This table comes from immunoSEQ multiplex PCR, and its TCRdb copy is limited to in-frame clones, with some not included. This repertoire shows nearly 300,000 clones, under 90% found once; its top ten account for 2.9%. The germline V and J ends were trimmed by 11 bases and 3 bases, with 7 bases remaining between them. Germline V gene data show CDR1 as SNHLY and CDR2 as FYNNEI. This CDR3 has 10 residues. The V and J genes are TRBV2 and TRBJ2-5; TRBD2 is a possible D gene (6 bases). The receptor was isolated from a woman between 50 and 59 years old who had been exposed to COVID-19. Sequencing was performed on PBMCs or T cells enriched from blood (not recorded which). The CDR3 sequence: CASGEETQYF. As DNA, the CDR3 is TGTGCCTCGGGAGAAGAGACCCAGTACTTC.